This is a list of T cell receptor beta chains from one sample in a study of T-cell memory formation after mild COVID-19. Using its own MiXCR run on the 5' RACE reads, TCRdb lists one record per CDR3 protein. The data hold just over 300,000 distinct CDR3 sequences, with 15% to 20% observed a single time. The specimen sequenced was PBMCs or a T cell subset sorted from them (not recorded which). The receptors come from a man aged 18 to 30 who had mild COVID-19 (a few samples of this study predate the infection). Cell type and time point are not known. Both conserved end residues are part of each CDR3. Fields, in order: clone size, CDR3 length, V gene, D gene, J gene, CDR3 protein, CDR3 DNA. D genes are given only for firm matches. Clone size is stated in some rows and not others, as once, few, many or a class when expanded.

few	14	TRBV15	NA	TRBJ2-2	CATSKPPSTGELFF	TGTGCCACCAGCAAGCCCCCTAGCACCGGGGAGCTGTTTTTT
NA	16	TRBV6-6	NA	TRBJ2-3	CASSYSGRGLTDTQYF	TGTGCCAGCAGTTACTCAGGGCGGGGGCTCACAGATACGCAGTATTTT
NA	14	TRBV7-2	TRBD2	TRBJ2-7	CASSRAGGGYEQYF	TGTGCCAGCAGCCGAGCGGGGGGGGGATACGAGCAGTACTTC
few	14	TRBV12-3/TRBV12-4	NA	TRBJ2-2	CASSLVRSTGELFF	TGTGCCAGCAGTTTAGTACGGTCTACCGGGGAGCTGTTTTTT
NA	12	TRBV7-2	NA	TRBJ2-3	CASSFFEDTQYF	TGTGCCAGCAGCTTTTTCGAGGATACGCAGTATTTT
NA	16	TRBV6-6	NA	TRBJ2-7	CASSSGTELASYEQYF	TGTGCCAGCAGCTCCGGGACTGAACTTGCGTCCTACGAGCAGTACTTC
NA	14	TRBV30	NA	TRBJ2-7	CAWDGGRSSYEQYF	TGTGCCTGGGATGGTGGGAGGAGCTCCTACGAGCAGTACTTC
many	13	TRBV5-8	NA	TRBJ1-2	CASSLDSNYGYTF	TGTGCCAGCAGCTTGGACAGTAACTATGGCTACACCTTC
NA	11	TRBV29-1	NA	TRBJ2-2	CSVTEAGELFF	TGCAGCGTGACAGAGGCCGGGGAGCTGTTTTTT
NA	13	TRBV19	NA	TRBJ1-2	CASSINPVWGYTF	TGTGCCAGTAGTATAAACCCAGTCTGGGGCTACACCTTC
few	18	TRBV5-1	NA	TRBJ1-3	CASSLDSQAARPGNTIYF	TGCGCCAGCAGCTTGGATTCTCAGGCCGCCCGTCCTGGAAACACCATATATTTT
few	13	TRBV6-2/TRBV6-3	NA	TRBJ2-3	CASSYSRLDTQYF	TGTGCCAGCAGTTACTCGCGGTTAGACACGCAGTATTTT
few	16	TRBV7-2	NA	TRBJ2-2	CASSLGGGWNTGELFF	TGTGCCAGCAGCTTAGGGGGGGGCTGGAACACCGGGGAGCTGTTTTTT
NA	17	TRBV5-1	NA	TRBJ2-1	CASSLVGSSLTYNEQFF	TGCGCCAGCAGCTTGGTCGGCAGTAGCCTAACCTACAATGAGCAGTTCTTC
many	10	TRBV20-1	NA	TRBJ2-5	CSARGETQYF	TGCAGTGCTAGAGGAGAGACCCAGTACTTC
few	13	TRBV6-2/TRBV6-3	NA	TRBJ1-1	CATNDRINTEAFF	TGTGCCACCAATGACAGAATAAACACTGAAGCTTTCTTT